Sequencing of this T cell receptor (beta chain) was carried out in a study of T-cell memory formation after mild COVID-19. Study results and limitations: Several responding clones turned up in pre-infection memory, indicating that cross-reactive memory may have taken part. Day 15 to 85 contracting clones showed balanced CD4/CD8; day 15 to 37 expanders favored CD4+. Contracting CD4+ clones sat mainly in CM and EM; CD8+ in EMRA.

One entry per CDR3 protein results from TCRdb running MiXCR on the 5' RACE reads. The sample has roughly 250,000 distinct CDR3 sequences; 15% to 20% are singletons. Trimming took off 4 bases at V and 7 bases at J, with 8 bases between the two ends. The CDR3 runs 11 residues. Germline V gene sequence: CDR1 SGHRS, CDR2 YFSETQ. Regarding this clonotype: Its matching antigen is unknown.

V is TRBV5-1 and J is TRBJ1-1; D uncertain. This TCR came from a man between 18 and 35 years old who had mild COVID-19 (a few samples of this study predate the infection). Cell type and time point are not known. Source material: PBMCs or a T cell subset sorted from them (not recorded which). The CDR3 DNA follows: TGCGCCAGCAGCAAGGACTTTGAAGCTTTCTTT. Translated, it gives CASSKDFEAFF.